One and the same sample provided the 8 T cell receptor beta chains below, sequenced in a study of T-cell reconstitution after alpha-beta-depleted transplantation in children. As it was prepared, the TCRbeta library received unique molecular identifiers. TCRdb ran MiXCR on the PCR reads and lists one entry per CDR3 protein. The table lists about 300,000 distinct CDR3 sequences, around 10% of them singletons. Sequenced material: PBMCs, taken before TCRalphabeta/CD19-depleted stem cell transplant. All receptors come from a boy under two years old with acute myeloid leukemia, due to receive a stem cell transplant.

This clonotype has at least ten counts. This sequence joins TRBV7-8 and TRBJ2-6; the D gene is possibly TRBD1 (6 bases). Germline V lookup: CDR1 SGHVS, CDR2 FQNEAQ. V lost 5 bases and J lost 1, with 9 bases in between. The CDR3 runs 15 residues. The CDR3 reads CASSVQGSGANVLTF. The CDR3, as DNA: TGTGCCAGCAGCGTTCAGGGGTCTGGGGCCAACGTCCTGACTTTC.

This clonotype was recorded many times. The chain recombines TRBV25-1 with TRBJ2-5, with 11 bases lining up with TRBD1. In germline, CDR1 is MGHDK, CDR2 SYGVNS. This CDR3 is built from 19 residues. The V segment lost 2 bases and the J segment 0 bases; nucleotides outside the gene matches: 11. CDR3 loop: CASSEKGGQGEPYQETQYF. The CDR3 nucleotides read TGTGCCAGCAGTGAAAAAGGGGGACAGGGGGAACCCTACCAAGAGACCCAGTACTTC.

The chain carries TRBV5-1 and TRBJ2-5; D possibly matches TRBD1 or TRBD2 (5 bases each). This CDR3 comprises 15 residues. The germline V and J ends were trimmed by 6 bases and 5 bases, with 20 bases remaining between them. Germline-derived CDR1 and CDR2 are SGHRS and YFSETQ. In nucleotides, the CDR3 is TGCGCCAGCACCACTCCCTCGGGGCTACGGGAGACCCAGTACTTC. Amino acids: CASTTPSGLRETQYF.

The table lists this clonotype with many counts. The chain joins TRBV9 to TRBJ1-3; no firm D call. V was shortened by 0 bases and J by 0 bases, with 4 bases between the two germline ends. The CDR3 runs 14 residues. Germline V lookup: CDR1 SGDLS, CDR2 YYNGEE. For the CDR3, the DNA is TGTGCCAGCAGCGTAGCCAGCTCTGGAAACACCATATATTTT. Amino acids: CASSVASSGNTIYF. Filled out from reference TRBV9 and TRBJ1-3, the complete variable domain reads DSGVTQTPKHLITATGQRVTLRCSPRSGDLSVYWYQQSLDQGLQFLIQYYNGEERAKGNILERFSAQQFPDLHSELNLSSLELGDSALYFCASSVASSGNTIYFGEGSWLTVV.

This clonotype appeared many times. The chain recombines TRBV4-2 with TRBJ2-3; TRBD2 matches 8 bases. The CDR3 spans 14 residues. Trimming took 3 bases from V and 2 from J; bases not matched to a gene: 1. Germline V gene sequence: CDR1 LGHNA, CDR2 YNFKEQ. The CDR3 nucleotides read TGTGCCAGCAGCCACGGACTAGCCACAGATACGCAGTATTTT. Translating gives CASSHGLATDTQYF.

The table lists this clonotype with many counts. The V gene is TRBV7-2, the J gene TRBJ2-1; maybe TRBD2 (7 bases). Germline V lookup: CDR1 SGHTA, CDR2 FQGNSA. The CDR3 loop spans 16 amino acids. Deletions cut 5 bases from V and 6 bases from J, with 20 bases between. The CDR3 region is CASSRQAQRDFNEQFF. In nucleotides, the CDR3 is TGTGCCAGCAGCCGACAGGCCCAGCGGGATTTCAATGAGCAGTTCTTC.

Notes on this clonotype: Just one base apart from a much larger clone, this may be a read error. The CDR3 DNA reads as TGCGCCAGCAGCCAAGATACGGGGAAGTGGATACTTCCATATCCCAATGAGCAGTTCTTC. Amino acids: CASSQDTGKWILPYPNEQFF. The chain carries TRBV4-3 and TRBJ2-1; a possible D gene is TRBD2 (5 bases). CDR3 length: 20 residues. Germline V lookup: CDR1 LGHNA, CDR2 YSLEER. The ends were cut back, 0 bases at V and 6 bases at J, with 27 bases in the middle.

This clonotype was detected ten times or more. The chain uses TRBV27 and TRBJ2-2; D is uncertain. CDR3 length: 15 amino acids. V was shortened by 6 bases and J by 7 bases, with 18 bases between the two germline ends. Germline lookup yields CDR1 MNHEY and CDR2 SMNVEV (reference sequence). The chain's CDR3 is CASSLSTDPGGELFF. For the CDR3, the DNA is TGTGCCAGCAGCCTCTCAACCGACCCTGGCGGGGAGCTGTTTTTT.